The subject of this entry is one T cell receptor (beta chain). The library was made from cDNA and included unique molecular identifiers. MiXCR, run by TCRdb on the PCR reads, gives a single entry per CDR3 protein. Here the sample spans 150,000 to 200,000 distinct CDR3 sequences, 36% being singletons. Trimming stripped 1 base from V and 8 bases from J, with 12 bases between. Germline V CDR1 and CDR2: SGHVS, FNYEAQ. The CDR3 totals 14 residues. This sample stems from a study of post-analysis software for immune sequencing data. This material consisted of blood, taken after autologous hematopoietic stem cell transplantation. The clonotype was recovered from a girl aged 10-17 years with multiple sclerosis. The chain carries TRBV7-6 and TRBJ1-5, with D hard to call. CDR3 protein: CASSLGAGGEPQHF. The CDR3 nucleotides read TGTGCCAGCAGCTTAGGTGCCGGTGGGGAGCCCCAGCATTTT.